The entry that follows covers one T cell receptor (beta chain) sequence. In the original workflow: From reference gene primer amplification, estimates of nucleated cell counts were derived. Repertoires were generated with immunoSEQ multiplex PCR, while TCRdb's copy carries only in-frame clones and drops some. V and J calls and clone size come straight from that table; D and trimming were deduced from the DNA. The table has approximately 300,000 clones, 80% to 90% seen once. The data originate from a study of blood T cell repertoires in COVID-19. Study-wide context: Collection of acute and convalescent COVID-19 samples took place in the United States, Italy and Spain. PBMCs, B-cell-depleted T cells, or T cells provided the cDNA or gDNA that made up the material.

Germline V gene data show CDR1 as MGHRA and CDR2 as YSYEKL. V was shortened by 2 bases and J by 0 bases, with 8 bases between the two germline ends. The CDR3 consists of 15 residues. Sequenced input: peripheral blood. The sequence derives from a woman between 40 and 50 years old with acute or convalescent COVID-19. J is TRBJ1-5 and V is TRBV4-1; D unclear. The CDR3: CASSQSWSSNQPQHF. Written as DNA, the CDR3 is TGCGCCAGCAGCCAAAGTTGGAGTAGCAATCAGCCCCAGCATTTT.